These 11 T cell receptor beta chains originate from one sample sequenced in a study of shared clonotypes between healthy human individuals. The protocol was immunoSEQ multiplex PCR, while the TCRdb copy is restricted to in-frame clones and leaves out a portion. In the table there are around 2.3 million clones, around 95% of which are singletons. Material for sequencing was naive CD4+ T cells sorted from blood. Subset: CD45RA+ positively selected. The receptors stem from a man aged 18 to 30 in good health.

The rearrangement uses TRBV6-1 and TRBJ2-5; D is undetermined. CDR1 is MNHNS, CDR2 SASEGT, per germline. This CDR3 has 12 amino acids. V was pared by 1 base and J by 10 bases, with 10 bases between. CDR3 protein: CASSEVRISQYF. The CDR3 DNA is TGTGCCAGCAGTGAAGTCAGAATAAGCCAGTACTTC.

The chain couples TRBV14 to TRBJ1-4; maybe TRBD1 (6 bases). The CDR3 has 16 amino acids. With 3 bases removed from V and 8 bases from J, the gap between germline ends came to 19 bases. Germline CDR1 and CDR2: SGHDN and FVKESK. The CDR3 reads CASSHLSGAENEKLFF. Here the CDR3 DNA reads TGTGCCAGCAGCCATCTATCAGGGGCGGAGAACGAAAAACTGTTTTTT.

The count of this clone is one. The J gene is TRBJ2-2, the V gene TRBV18; TRBD2 might be the D (7 bases). Trimming cost V 0 bases and J 0 bases, with 11 bases left between them. The germline CDR1 and CDR2 sequences are KGHSH and LQKENI. The CDR3 runs 17 residues. The CDR3 coding sequence is TGTGCCAGCTCACCACCGAGGGGGGGTGCGAACACCGGGGAGCTGTTTTTT. Amino acids: CASSPPRGGANTGELFF.

This clone was recorded only once. The V call is TRBV28, the J call TRBJ1-5; D is uncertain. V dropped 2 bases and J dropped 7 bases, with 12 bases sitting between them. This CDR3 has 14 residues. From germline, CDR1 is MDHEN and CDR2 SYDVKM. The CDR3 loop reads CASSLRQVGQPQHF. The CDR3 coding sequence is TGTGCCAGCAGTTTAAGGCAGGTGGGCCAGCCCCAGCATTTT.

CDR3 in amino acids: CASSPTSGTVSYEQYF. Here the CDR3 DNA reads TGTGCCAGCTCACCAACTTCCGGGACAGTCTCCTACGAGCAGTACTTC. The chain carries TRBV18 and TRBJ2-7; TRBD1 matches at 7 bases. V shed 2 bases, J shed 0 bases, and the junction held 7 bases outside the gene matches. This CDR3 has 16 residues. In germline, CDR1 is KGHSH, CDR2 LQKENI.

The chain links TRBV7-9 to TRBJ2-7; 7 nucleotides match TRBD1. Germline CDR1 is SEHNR and CDR2 is FQNEAQ (reference sequence). Germline trimming cut 3 bases from V and 3 bases from J; bases unmatched to any gene: 5. This CDR3 has 14 residues. CDR3 DNA: TGTGCCAGCAGCTTCGTACAGGGGAACTACGAGCAGTACTTC. Amino acid sequence: CASSFVQGNYEQYF.

The genes are TRBV30 and TRBJ1-2, with D perhaps matching TRBD1 (6 bases). Germline CDR1 and CDR2: GTSNPN and SVGIG (reference sequence). The CDR3 sequence is 13 residues long. Trimming stripped 4 bases from V and 4 bases from J, with 13 bases between. CDR3 amino acids: CAWTRGAPYGYTF. Here the CDR3 DNA reads TGTGCCTGGACGCGGGGGGCTCCCTATGGCTACACCTTC.

The rearrangement links TRBV5-1 to TRBJ1-6; D possibly corresponds to TRBD1 (5 bases). There are 15 residues in the CDR3. V was pared by 4 bases and J by 9 bases, with 17 bases between. Germline V gene data show CDR1 as SGHRS and CDR2 as YFSETQ. This CDR3 reads CASSITGTIGSPLHF. CDR3 nucleotides: TGCGCCAGCAGCATAACCGGGACCATTGGTTCACCCCTCCACTTT. Supplemented by reference TRBV5-1 and TRBJ1-6, the full variable domain reads KAGVTQTPRYLIKTRGQQVTLSCSPISGHRSVSWYQQTPGQGLQFLFEYFSETQRNKGNFPGRFSGRQFSNSRSEMNVSTLELGDSALYLCASSITGTIGSPLHFGNGTRLTVT.

The chain joins TRBV28 to TRBJ1-2, with D unresolved. CDR1 MDHEN and CDR2 SYDVKM come from the germline V gene. Trimming shortened V by 2 bases and J by 5 bases, and 15 bases separated the two germline ends. The CDR3 covers 15 residues. DNA for the CDR3: TGTGCCAGCAGTTTACCTAAGCCACATCAGTATGGCTACACCTTC. Translating gives CASSLPKPHQYGYTF.

The chain recombines TRBV6-1 with TRBJ2-7; TRBD2 might be the D (5 bases). This CDR3 has 15 residues. From germline, CDR1 is MNHNS and CDR2 SASEGT. The ends were cut back, 7 bases at V and 3 bases at J, with 19 bases in the middle. The CDR3, as DNA: TGTGCCAGCATCCCCCGATCCCTCGGGGACTACGAGCAGTACTTC. It specifies CASIPRSLGDYEQYF.

The chain recombines TRBV28 with TRBJ2-2; 8 nucleotides agree with TRBD1. Germline loops: CDR1 MDHEN, CDR2 SYDVKM. V trimming: 6 bases; J trimming: 6 bases; junction bases outside the gene matches: 9. This CDR3 comprises 15 residues. CDR3 DNA: TGTGCCAGCAGATCGACAGGGGTAGGTGCCGGGGAGCTGTTTTTT. Protein sequence: CASRSTGVGAGELFF.